This T cell receptor (beta chain) was captured by sequencing in a study of cytomegalovirus exposure and HLA in healthy donors. With respect to this clone: The target antigen is unknown. One junction end does not reproduce the germline sequence, and a read error may be involved.

The CDR3 has 13 residues. The germline gives CDR1 PRHDT, CDR2 FYEKMQ (reference sequence). Primers for the PCR totalled 60 Vbeta and 13 Jbeta. Data came from immunoSEQ multiplex PCR; TCRdb stores just in-frame clones and leaves some out. Among 150,000 to 200,000 clones listed, more than 60% were seen once. General study points: The availability of immune exposure information extended only to CMV serostatus. Upon later analysis, TCR association rates were observed to vary by HLA locus, being highest for DRB1 and lowest for HLA-C.

Material for sequencing was PBMCs. The J gene is TRBJ1-4, the V gene TRBV13, with D perhaps matching TRBD1 (6 bases). This sequence originates from a woman in her 30s in good health and CMV-seronegative. For the CDR3, the DNA is TGTGCCAGCAGCCTAAAGGGGACCATCGGACAGCTTTTT. It codes for CASSLKGTIGQLF.